This TCR beta chain was identified during a study of cytomegalovirus exposure and HLA in healthy donors (dated by TCRdb to about 2017). With regard to the full study: An earlier analysis of several hundred of the donors reported roughly 270 Gb of sequence data and 120 million or so unique TCR beta sequences from approximately 180 million T cells. In addition to the first cohort of 666 subjects, a separate validation cohort of about 120 different subjects was used. The genetic ancestry cluster associated with self-reported Caucasian donors included around four fifths of the approximately 400 genotyped donors. The study profiled the T cell repertoires of approximately 700 subjects by immunosequencing and related them to cytomegalovirus serostatus. About 310 gigabases of sequencing data and 70 million to 100 million unique TCR sequences were included in an early release covering several hundred HLA-typed donors. Every repertoire in the discovery cohort had been generated on one and the same sequencing platform. Across approximately 420 genotyped donors of the cohort, an average of approximately 240,000 unique TCR beta nucleotide sequences per donor were sequenced, and about a sixth of those sequences were non-productive. The aim of the study was to test whether cataloging public T cell receptors could identify signatures of past pathogen exposure. About five DR-DQ haplotypes were treated as single units for association and clustering because of strong linkage in the cohort. Both class I and class II loci were covered by HLA typing, at four-digit resolution. To predict cytomegalovirus infection status, the study combined high-throughput TCR immunosequencing, statistical association of individual TCRs with disease status, and machine learning. The later analysis used no new phenotypic data to find candidate immune exposures, relying instead on TCR beta sequences and their occurrence across donors. Genome-wide SNP genotypes for about 60% of the roughly 700 donors were used in a later genetic analysis, which treated that subset as a discovery cohort. Alongside the repertoire data, information on donor age, sex, ethnicity and CMV serostatus was compiled. The number of donors typed differed by locus, with about 620-630 for A, B, C, DRB1 and DQB1, around 560 for DQA1, 600 to 610 for DPA1, and some 440 for DPB1. In a later analysis, previously published TCR beta repertoires from 666 donors were re-analyzed and high-resolution HLA genotyping was added so that TCR occurrence patterns could be studied. To decide whether each TCR beta V gene segment behaved as functional or pseudogenic, an earlier analysis of approximately 620 of the donors relied on high-throughput TCR beta sequencing.

In total, approximately 700 healthy bone marrow donors made up the cohort. All cohort members were sampled while nominally healthy, although unrecorded immune exposures were likely present. The donor tested CMV seronegative, placing the donor among the 350 or so seronegative members of the cohort. A peripheral blood sample was collected from each donor, and TCR beta sequencing was performed on peripheral blood mononuclear cells. Genomic DNA extraction from the blood cell samples was performed with the Qiagen DNeasy Blood Extraction Kit. From its cysteine to its phenylalanine, the CDR3 spans 13 amino acids. The kept DNA is CDR3 alone, 39 bases in frame from the first base. V loses 1 base of germline sequence and J loses 1 base, and the interval between the two ends is 5 bases. The germline V gene supplies CDR1 SGHRS and CDR2 YFSETQ. The investigation overall reported the following: Assigning TCR associations to individual alleles was difficult when HLA alleles, especially DR and DQ, strongly co-occurred. In vitro tests confirmed that three of the cytomegalovirus-associated TCR beta chains recognize cytomegalovirus antigens. In this cohort, only TCR beta chains were sequenced, and detectable features were limited by the absence of alpha or paired-chain data. Immune exposure information for the cohort was limited to CMV serostatus. Because some donors lacked HLA typing at each locus, the association tests relied only on the typed subset. The study gave a list of some 150 TCR beta chains associated with cytomegalovirus. Cytomegalovirus status was reported to be diagnosed by the classifier with high specificity and sensitivity in both the original and validation cohorts. According to a later analysis, TCR association rates differed among HLA loci, with DRB1 alleles showing the most associated TCRs and HLA-C alleles showing the fewest. V-gene and J-gene trimming of TCR beta chains was associated with a missense DCLRE1C variant in a later genetic analysis, and the association was replicated in an independent cohort. In a later analysis, HLA-associated TCR beta chains showed more clonal expansion and lower generation probabilities than non-associated chains that were equally common. In a later genetic analysis, fewer N-insertions in productive TCRs were reported among donors in an Asian-associated ancestry cluster than the approximately 710-donor mean. While some public TCRs were present in many individuals, most TCR sequences turned up only very rarely across donors. A group of highly shared sequence variants was considered likely to be a technical artifact of the sequencing pipeline. The presence/absence analyses assumed that sequencing depth was roughly uniform across donors, and that assumption may not be true. A further reported finding was that TCR beta sequences accurately predicted the HLA-A and HLA-B alleles for most subjects in the first cohort. In an earlier analysis of 587 of the donors, most TCR beta V segments appeared in productive rearrangements about 90% or about 30% of the time, broadly matching IMGT annotations. Several of the top co-occurrence clusters appeared to be linked to parvovirus B19, influenza, CMV and Epstein-Barr virus, according to a later analysis. The authors suggested that the approach could potentially be extended to other disease states and immunological phenotypes. Most CMV-associated TCR beta chains appeared to be HLA-restricted in a later analysis, and the HLA associations seemed to be driven largely by CMV exposure. A later analysis associated about 16,000 TCR beta sequences with specific HLA alleles at a false discovery rate of 0.05. Some IMGT-functional V segments, including TRBV6-2 and TRBV6-3, could not be told apart with the 87-base-pair reads, so those segments were excluded. Seventeen rarely observed V segments, including chromosome 9 orphons, were excluded from the earlier analysis of approximately 600 of the donors because counts were too low. Correlated functional status among segregating V segments might reflect linkage disequilibrium, but an unknown experimental factor could not be ruled out.

Details on this clone: Its antigen is currently not known. No much larger clonotype is one base removed from it; base qualities were not supplied.

Preparation of the library involved the immunoSEQ multiplex PCR assay. A mixture of 60 forward primers for TCR Vbeta segments and 13 reverse primers for TCR Jbeta segments was used in the multiplex PCR. The CDR3 region of rearranged TCR beta genes was amplified from genomic DNA with a multiplex PCR assay. On the Illumina HiSeq System, the amplified TCR beta libraries were sequenced as 87-base-pair reads. Processing in the source paper ran as follows. In a later analysis, tens of millions of unique TCR beta chains were counted across the roughly 610 repertoires, and roughly 10 million of these chains were shared by at least two donors. To remove PCR and sequencing errors, raw reads were error-corrected and collapsed into unique sequences using a nearest-neighbor algorithm that merged closely related sequences. CDR3 sequences were aligned to IMGT reference sequences to assign V, D and J gene segments. For a sequence to be retained, at least a six-nucleotide match to both a V gene segment and a J gene segment was required. A rearrangement was called productive if the CDR3 had no stop codons and remained in frame with V and J, and every other rearrangement was called non-productive. Following IMGT convention, CDR3 was defined as the stretch from the second conserved V-encoded cysteine to the conserved J-encoded phenylalanine. The earlier analysis of about 610 of the donors excluded sequences that lacked an unambiguous match to a single V gene segment. An earlier analysis of 587 of the donors classified V segments as functional when productive rearrangements were above 56.7% and as segregating when the standard deviation between donors was above 5%. A statistical classification framework was built for diagnosing cytomegalovirus status from the catalog of TCR beta chain sequences. In a later analysis, TCR nucleotide sequences were compared against IMGT/GENE-DB human TR gene sequences so that V and J genes could be assigned. A later analysis assigned CDR3 sequences and most-parsimonious VDJ recombination scenarios with the TCRdist pipeline. In a later analysis, each TCR beta chain was defined by its CDR3 amino acid sequence together with its V-gene family, and reads lacking a unique V-gene family were excluded. In a later analysis, approximately 640 highly shared, low-generation-probability nucleotide sequences were removed to address suspected cross-contamination and a sequencing artifact. In a later analysis, a clonal expansion index was calculated for each public chain from normalized within-repertoire ranks of inferred template counts. In a later analysis, generation probabilities were computed with a VDJ recombination model fitted to out-of-frame rearrangements, and the resulting probabilities were checked against IGoR. In a later analysis, TCR-TCR, TCR-HLA and TCR-CMV co-occurrence was scored with hypergeometric tests, and a repertoire-size bias correction was applied to TCR pairs. To estimate false discovery rates, a later analysis permuted the HLA or CMV assignments 20 times. A later analysis grouped co-occurring TCRs with DBSCAN, adding TCRdist sequence similarity when clustering within HLA-allele-positive subsets. Co-occurrence clustering excluded repertoires with fewer than 30,000 or more than 120,000 public chains, plus five with anomalous nucleotide sharing. This is the immuneACCESS table as TCRdb keeps it, with only in-frame sequences that have V and J called. A part of the clones is gone; compared with another copy, unresolved V genes explain less than half, and the rest is unexplained. V and J calls and clone size are those listed in that table; D and trimming were worked out from the DNA. For this sample the table gives 150,000 to 200,000 clones, of which roughly four fifths were detected only once. About 1.8% of the sample is held by the ten biggest clonotypes.

This TCR was sampled from a man between 18 and 29 years old in good health and CMV-seronegative. The sequenced sample consisted of PBMCs. The chain joins TRBV5-1 to TRBJ2-5; the D gene identity is not certain. The CDR3 reads as follows: CASSLPSQETQYF. DNA sequence: TGCGCCAGCAGCTTGCCGAGCCAAGAGACCCAGTACTTC.